This T cell receptor beta chain was found in a study of cytotoxic CD8 clonotypes in ibrutinib-treated CLL. Study summary: Once treatment had gone on for a median of around 11 months, range 6 to 36, response samples were drawn. Study results and caveats: Sampling time points were not equivalent between sustained-remission and progressing patients.

The CDR3 consists of 18 residues. V shed 4 bases, J shed 8 bases, and the junction held 18 bases outside the gene matches. Remarks on this clone: Its antigen is unknown.

Using immunoSEQ multiplex PCR, the repertoire was profiled, and TCRdb retains in-frame clones only, with some absent. There are nearly 85,000 clones in the sample; roughly 77% occur only once, and about 4.8% lies in the top ten. The V and J genes are TRBV5-3 and TRBJ2-1, with TRBD1 identical over 10 bases. TRBV5-3 is recorded as an ORF, its role being uncertain. Source: PBMCs, taken after 12 months of ibrutinib treatment. The sequence was collected from a human donor with chronic lymphocytic leukemia. The CDR3 DNA is TGTGCCAGAAGCCCGTCCCGGGACAGGGGCCGGAAGCCGGATGAGCAGTTCTTC. This gives the protein CARSPSRDRGRKPDEQFF.